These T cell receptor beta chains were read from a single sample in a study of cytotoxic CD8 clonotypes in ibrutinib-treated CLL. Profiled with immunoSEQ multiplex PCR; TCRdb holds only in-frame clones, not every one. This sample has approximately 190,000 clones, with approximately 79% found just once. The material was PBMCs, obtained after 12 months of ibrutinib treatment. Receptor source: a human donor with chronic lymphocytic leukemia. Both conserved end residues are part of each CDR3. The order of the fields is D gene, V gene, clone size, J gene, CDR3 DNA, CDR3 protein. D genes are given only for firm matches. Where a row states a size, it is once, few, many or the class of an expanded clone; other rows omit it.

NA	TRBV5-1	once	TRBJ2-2	TGCGCCAGCAGCCAGGACAGGAACACCGGGGAGCTGTTTTTT	CASSQDRNTGELFF
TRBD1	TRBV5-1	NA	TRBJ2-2	TGCGCCAGCAGCCCCGGGACAGGGAACACCGGGGAGCTGTTTTTT	CASSPGTGNTGELFF
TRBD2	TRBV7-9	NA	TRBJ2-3	TGTGCCAGCAGCGCCCCGGGACTAGCGGGCGGGTATGCAGATACGCAGTATTTT	CASSAPGLAGGYADTQYF
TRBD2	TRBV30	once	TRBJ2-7	TGTGCCTGGACCGGGACTAGCGGGACCTACGAGCAGTACTTC	CAWTGTSGTYEQYF
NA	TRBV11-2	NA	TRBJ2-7	TGTGCCAGCATAGACGGAACTACGAAGCAGTACTTC	CASIDGTTKQYF
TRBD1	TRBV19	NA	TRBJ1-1	TGTGCCAGTAGTCCTGGACAGGCCCCTCTGGGCACTGAAGCTTTCTTT	CASSPGQAPLGTEAFF
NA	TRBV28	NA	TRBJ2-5	TGTGCCAGCAGTTTCCTCGTGGGACACAGGCGGGAGACCCAGTACTTC	CASSFLVGHRRETQYF
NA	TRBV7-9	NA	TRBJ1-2	TGTGCCAGCAGCTTAGGAGGGTTGGCTGGCTACACCTTC	CASSLGGLAGYTF
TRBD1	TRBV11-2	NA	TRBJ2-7	TGTGCCAGCAGCTTATCGGGTGCGGGACAGGGTTTTTACGAGCAGTACTTC	CASSLSGAGQGFYEQYF
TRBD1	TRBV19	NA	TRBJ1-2	TGTGCCAGTAGTATCAGGGGGTCGGGCTACACCTTC	CASSIRGSGYTF
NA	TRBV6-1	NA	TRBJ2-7	TGTGCCAGCAGTGAAATCAGGGTCTACGAGCAGTACTTC	CASSEIRVYEQYF
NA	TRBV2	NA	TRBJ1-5	TGTGCCAGCAAATTAGCGATCAATCAGCCCCAGCATTTT	CASKLAINQPQHF
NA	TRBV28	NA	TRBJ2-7	TGTGCCAGCAGTCCGTTCAACTACGAGCAGTACTTC	CASSPFNYEQYF
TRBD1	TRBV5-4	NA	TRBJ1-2	TGTGCCAGCAGCGACCGGGACAGGGGTAGAGGCTACACCTTC	CASSDRDRGRGYTF
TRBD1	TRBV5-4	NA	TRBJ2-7	TGTGCCAGCAGCTTGGGGGGGACAGTCGGAGGCGAGCAGTACTTC	CASSLGGTVGGEQYF
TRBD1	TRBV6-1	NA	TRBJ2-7	TGTGCCAGCAGTGAGTACTCTCCCGGGACAGGGCGTTCCTACGAGCAGTACTTC	CASSEYSPGTGRSYEQYF
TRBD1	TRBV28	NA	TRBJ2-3	TGTGCCAGCAGGCGTGCCGGACAGGGGACAGATACGCAGTATTTT	CASRRAGQGTDTQYF